The subject of this entry is one T cell receptor (beta chain). Its antigen remains unidentified. In the same sample, other DNA sequences code for this CDR3. This sample is drawn from a study of cytomegalovirus exposure and HLA in healthy donors. In the PCR, 60 Vbeta and 13 Jbeta primers were used. Profiling relied on immunoSEQ multiplex PCR, and the TCRdb table lists in-frame clones only, not all of them. The table shows 150,000 to 200,000 clones, with around 80% occurring only once. Points from the study as a whole: An analysis was carried out later, and it reportedly showed fewer N-insertions in an Asian-associated ancestry cluster than the approximately 680-donor mean.

Donors were ostensibly healthy at sampling, although undocumented immune exposures were probable. Germline V gene lookup returns CDR1 SGHVS and CDR2 FNYEAQ. V shed 5 bases and J shed 0 bases, with 6 bases lying between them. The CDR3 runs 13 residues. The chain carries TRBV7-6 and TRBJ2-3; D remains ambiguous. This receptor was taken from a man younger than 35 in good health and CMV-seronegative. The sample consisted of PBMCs. In nucleotides, the CDR3 is TGTGCCAGCAGCCTATTAAGCACAGATACGCAGTATTTT. Amino acids: CASSLLSTDTQYF.